The source of this TCR beta chain is a study of OX40 agonist ivuxolimab in advanced cancers. V was clipped by 7 bases and J by 3 bases, with 21 bases between them. Germline V gene data show CDR1 as MDHEN and CDR2 as SYDVKM. The CDR3 contains 16 residues. Produced via immunoSEQ multiplex PCR; TCRdb's table is partial and in-frame only. The top ten hold less than 0.6% of the sample, which has tens of thousands of clones, 90% seen once. This sequence originates from an adult with an advanced solid tumor such as melanoma, head and neck, liver or kidney cancer. This specimen was CD4+ or CD8+ T cells sorted from blood, taken in a trial of the OX40 agonist ivuxolimab. The chain joins TRBV28 to TRBJ1-1; no clear D gene. For the CDR3, the DNA is TGTGCCAGCACTTCCCGGGCAGCGGAAGGTTACACTGAAGCTTTCTTT. Amino acid sequence: CASTSRAAEGYTEAFF.